This TCR beta chain was captured by sequencing in a study of T cell responses to AZD1222 COVID-19 vaccine. The data were produced by immunoSEQ multiplex PCR, yet TCRdb's version contains in-frame clones alone and is incomplete. The sample gives roughly 190,000 clones, about 92% of which show up once; about 4% is in the top ten. From germline, CDR1 is SNHLY and CDR2 FYNNEI. This CDR3 has 14 amino acids. Trimming at V came to 3 bases and at J to 7 bases, leaving 5 bases not matched to a gene. This TCR came from an adult in good health. This chain links TRBV2 with TRBJ2-2; 7 positions match TRBD1. The source was peripheral blood, collected on day 0 of AZD1222 vaccination. The CDR3 loop is CASSDDRDYGELFF. CDR3 DNA sequence: TGTGCCAGCAGTGATGACAGGGATTACGGGGAGCTGTTTTTT.